The entry below describes one TCR beta chain. The repertoire was sequenced with immunoSEQ multiplex PCR; TCRdb's copy has only in-frame clones and lacks some. This table has tens of thousands of clones, around 89% appearing once. Deletions cut 7 bases from V and 2 bases from J, with 11 bases between. This CDR3 is built from 13 residues. Germline V lookup: CDR1 SEHNR, CDR2 FQNEAQ (reference sequence). This entry comes from a study of blood T cell repertoires in COVID-19. The receptor was isolated from a human donor in a cohort sampled during active COVID-19. The chain joins TRBV7-9 to TRBJ1-2; D perhaps matches TRBD1 (5 bases). Sequencing was done on a sample of peripheral blood. CDR3 nucleotides: TGTGCCAGCACCCCCCGGGGGAACTATGGCTACACCTTC. Translating gives CASTPRGNYGYTF.